This T cell receptor beta chain was recovered during a study of identical twins. Study results and caveats: Some out-of-frame alpha sequences were shared by twins, and these showed excess low generation probability. Where beta out-of-frame sequences were concerned, excess twin sharing was weaker.

Germline V lookup: CDR1 MNHNS, CDR2 SASEGT. This CDR3 contains 16 residues. TCRdb itself ran the 5' RACE reads through MiXCR, one entry per CDR3 protein. The table lists around 960,000 distinct CDR3 sequences, 9% to 15% of them singletons. About this clonotype: The antigen is undetermined. An end of the junction does not agree with germline; a read error may underlie this.

Among all donors, each was a healthy Caucasian. These records were also assigned to another study, of yellow fever vaccine responses in identical twins.

The clonotype comes from a woman aged 18 to 35 in good health. This rearrangement joins TRBV6-1 to TRBJ1-5; 8 nucleotides match TRBD1. Sequenced input: PBMCs. CDR3 amino acids: CASSKADRAVRQPQHF. As DNA, the CDR3 is TGTGCCAGCAGTAAAGCGGACAGGGCGGTAAGGCAGCCCCAGCATTTT.